The rows below give T cell receptor beta chains drawn from one sample of a study of cytomegalovirus exposure and HLA in healthy donors. This table comes from immunoSEQ multiplex PCR, and its TCRdb copy is limited to in-frame clones, with some not included. The table has about 63,000 clones, about 90% seen once. Input material: PBMCs. The receptors were gathered from a woman aged 18 to 35 in good health and CMV-seronegative. CDR3s include the opening cysteine and the closing phenylalanine or tryptophan. The order of the fields is clone size, D gene, J gene, V gene, CDR3 protein, CDR3 DNA. D genes are given only for firm matches. Some rows mark clone size as missing; the rest say once, few, many or name a class of expanded clone.

clone size: few
D gene: TRBD1
J gene: TRBJ1-6
V gene: TRBV18
CDR3 protein: CASSPPSQGGSPLHF
CDR3 DNA: TGTGCCAGCTCACCACCGTCACAGGGGGGTTCACCCCTCCACTTT

clone size: .
D gene: TRBD1
J gene: TRBJ2-5
V gene: TRBV4-1
CDR3 protein: CASSQAKDRTKEAQYF
CDR3 DNA: TGCGCCAGCAGCCAAGCGAAGGACAGGACAAAAGAGGCCCAGTACTTC

clone size: .
D gene: TRBD2
J gene: TRBJ2-1
V gene: TRBV7-9
CDR3 protein: CASSLGDYISYNEQFF
CDR3 DNA: TGTGCCAGCAGCTTAGGGGACTACATATCCTACAATGAGCAGTTCTTC

clone size: few
D gene: .
J gene: TRBJ1-3
V gene: TRBV4-1
CDR3 protein: CASSFGSGDGNTIYF
CDR3 DNA: TGCGCCAGCAGCTTTGGGTCGGGTGATGGAAACACCATATATTTT

clone size: once
D gene: TRBD1
J gene: TRBJ1-2
V gene: TRBV4-1
CDR3 protein: CASSQSVGTGGDYGYTF
CDR3 DNA: TGCGCCAGCAGCCAAAGCGTCGGGACAGGGGGGGACTATGGCTACACCTTC

clone size: .
D gene: TRBD2
J gene: TRBJ2-3
V gene: TRBV11-2
CDR3 protein: CASSLERGANTDTQYF
CDR3 DNA: TGTGCCAGCAGCTTAGAGCGGGGGGCTAACACAGATACGCAGTATTTT

clone size: .
D gene: .
J gene: TRBJ1-1
V gene: TRBV11-3
CDR3 protein: CASSLGSGNTEAFF
CDR3 DNA: TGTGCCAGCAGCTTAGGATCAGGGAACACTGAAGCTTTCTTT

clone size: .
D gene: TRBD1
J gene: TRBJ1-5
V gene: TRBV6-1
CDR3 protein: CASSGIGTVLGNQPQHF
CDR3 DNA: TGTGCCAGCAGTGGAATAGGGACAGTTCTTGGCAATCAGCCCCAGCATTTT

clone size: .
D gene: TRBD2
J gene: TRBJ2-6
V gene: TRBV28
CDR3 protein: CASSFSGGMSGANVLTF
CDR3 DNA: TGTGCCAGCAGTTTTAGCGGGGGGATGTCTGGGGCCAACGTCCTGACTTTC

clone size: once
D gene: .
J gene: TRBJ2-7
V gene: TRBV19
CDR3 protein: CASSPPLGASYEQYF
CDR3 DNA: TGTGCCAGTAGTCCCCCCCTGGGGGCCTCCTACGAGCAGTACTTC

clone size: .
D gene: TRBD2
J gene: TRBJ2-4
V gene: TRBV5-1
CDR3 protein: CASSGGLAGNIQYF
CDR3 DNA: TGCGCCAGCAGCGGAGGACTAGCAGGAAACATTCAGTACTTC

clone size: once
D gene: .
J gene: TRBJ2-7
V gene: TRBV27
CDR3 protein: CASSLGAGPRVEQYF
CDR3 DNA: TGTGCCAGCAGTTTAGGTGCGGGCCCGCGGGTTGAGCAGTACTTC

clone size: .
D gene: TRBD1
J gene: TRBJ2-3
V gene: TRBV2
CDR3 protein: CASRKTGTDTQYF
CDR3 DNA: TGTGCCAGCAGGAAGACAGGGACAGATACGCAGTATTTT

clone size: .
D gene: TRBD2
J gene: TRBJ2-2
V gene: TRBV7-9
CDR3 protein: CASSPPSGGYTGELFF
CDR3 DNA: TGTGCCAGCAGCCCCCCCAGCGGGGGGTACACCGGGGAGCTGTTTTTT

clone size: .
D gene: .
J gene: TRBJ1-2
V gene: TRBV4-2
CDR3 protein: CASSQDDSSGGYTF
CDR3 DNA: TGTGCCAGCAGCCAAGACGACAGCTCGGGCGGCTACACCTTC

clone size: .
D gene: .
J gene: TRBJ2-1
V gene: TRBV10-1
CDR3 protein: CASRDTYNEQFF
CDR3 DNA: TGCGCCAGCAGGGACACTTACAATGAGCAGTTCTTC

clone size: .
D gene: TRBD1
J gene: TRBJ2-3
V gene: TRBV19
CDR3 protein: CASSVGGENTQYF
CDR3 DNA: TGTGCCAGTAGCGTAGGGGGCGAAAATACGCAGTATTTT

clone size: .
D gene: .
J gene: TRBJ1-5
V gene: TRBV2
CDR3 protein: CASSGIRGRLQPQHF
CDR3 DNA: TGTGCCAGCAGTGGTATAAGGGGCCGCCTTCAGCCCCAGCATTTT

clone size: .
D gene: .
J gene: TRBJ1-5
V gene: TRBV28
CDR3 protein: CASRLAQGFLPQHF
CDR3 DNA: TGTGCCAGCAGGTTGGCCCAGGGTTTCTTGCCCCAGCATTTT

clone size: .
D gene: .
J gene: TRBJ1-4
V gene: TRBV19
CDR3 protein: CASNRDQAGGNEKLFF
CDR3 DNA: TGTGCCAGTAACCGGGATCAGGCCGGAGGTAATGAAAAACTGTTTTTT

clone size: .
D gene: .
J gene: TRBJ1-1
V gene: TRBV9
CDR3 protein: CASSEQGFNTEAFF
CDR3 DNA: TGTGCCAGCAGCGAACAGGGATTTAACACTGAAGCTTTCTTT

clone size: .
D gene: TRBD1
J gene: TRBJ2-3
V gene: TRBV5-4
CDR3 protein: CASSFNLGQGFLDTQYF
CDR3 DNA: TGTGCCAGCAGCTTCAACTTGGGACAGGGCTTTCTCGATACGCAGTATTTT

clone size: .
D gene: .
J gene: TRBJ2-5
V gene: TRBV6-1
CDR3 protein: CASSFGGGETQYF
CDR3 DNA: TGTGCCAGCAGTTTTGGAGGAGGAGAGACCCAGTACTTC

clone size: .
D gene: .
J gene: TRBJ2-7
V gene: TRBV18
CDR3 protein: CASSPTPVRGGHEQYF
CDR3 DNA: TGTGCCAGCTCACCCACACCGGTAAGGGGCGGCCACGAGCAGTACTTC

clone size: once
D gene: TRBD1
J gene: TRBJ2-7
V gene: TRBV4-1
CDR3 protein: CASSQEPGQGPLEQYF
CDR3 DNA: TGCGCCAGCAGCCAAGAACCGGGACAGGGGCCCCTCGAGCAGTACTTC

clone size: .
D gene: .
J gene: TRBJ1-4
V gene: TRBV28
CDR3 protein: CASSFPSTNEKLFF
CDR3 DNA: TGTGCCAGCAGTTTCCCCAGTACTAATGAAAAACTGTTTTTT

clone size: few
D gene: .
J gene: TRBJ2-5
V gene: TRBV4-1
CDR3 protein: CASSQEGARETQYF
CDR3 DNA: TGCGCCAGCAGCCAGGAAGGGGCCCGAGAGACCCAGTACTTC

clone size: .
D gene: .
J gene: TRBJ1-2
V gene: TRBV5-5
CDR3 protein: CASSLGQGYTF
CDR3 DNA: TGTGCCAGCAGCTTAGGACAGGGCTACACCTTC

clone size: .
D gene: TRBD1
J gene: TRBJ1-4
V gene: TRBV2
CDR3 protein: CASLLQGAGEKLFF
CDR3 DNA: TGTGCCAGTCTCCTGCAGGGGGCTGGTGAAAAACTGTTTTTT

clone size: .
D gene: TRBD1
J gene: TRBJ1-2
V gene: TRBV7-2
CDR3 protein: CASSTPRQGSYGYTF
CDR3 DNA: TGTGCCAGCAGCACACCTAGACAGGGAAGTTATGGCTACACCTTC

clone size: .
D gene: .
J gene: TRBJ1-6
V gene: TRBV15
CDR3 protein: CATAEGRIYNSPLHF
CDR3 DNA: TGTGCCACCGCAGAGGGCAGAATTTATAATTCACCCCTCCACTTT

clone size: few
D gene: .
J gene: TRBJ2-7
V gene: TRBV5-1
CDR3 protein: CASSFGGTYEQYF
CDR3 DNA: TGCGCCAGCAGCTTCGGGGGTACCTACGAGCAGTACTTC

clone size: .
D gene: TRBD2
J gene: TRBJ2-5
V gene: TRBV7-2
CDR3 protein: CASSLEGLAGGHELETQYF
CDR3 DNA: TGTGCCAGCAGCTTAGAGGGATTAGCGGGAGGTCATGAGCTAGAGACCCAGTACTTC

clone size: .
D gene: TRBD2
J gene: TRBJ2-5
V gene: TRBV9
CDR3 protein: CASSVGFSGGSPLVETQYF
CDR3 DNA: TGTGCCAGCAGCGTAGGATTTAGCGGGGGATCCCCTTTGGTAGAGACCCAGTACTTC

clone size: .
D gene: .
J gene: TRBJ2-3
V gene: TRBV9
CDR3 protein: CASSASGTSPDTQYF
CDR3 DNA: TGTGCCAGCAGCGCGTCAGGGACTTCCCCAGATACGCAGTATTTT

clone size: .
D gene: .
J gene: TRBJ2-2
V gene: TRBV6-5
CDR3 protein: CASSYSLSGTGELFF
CDR3 DNA: TGTGCCAGCAGTTACTCGCTTTCGGGCACCGGGGAGCTGTTTTTT

clone size: once
D gene: TRBD2
J gene: TRBJ2-1
V gene: TRBV11-2
CDR3 protein: CASSSPGGSYNEQFF
CDR3 DNA: TGTGCCAGCAGCTCCCCGGGGGGTTCCTACAATGAGCAGTTCTTC

clone size: .
D gene: TRBD2
J gene: TRBJ2-1
V gene: TRBV7-9
CDR3 protein: CASSRAGDNEQFF
CDR3 DNA: TGTGCCAGCAGCAGAGCGGGAGACAATGAGCAGTTCTTC

clone size: few
D gene: .
J gene: TRBJ1-5
V gene: TRBV7-2
CDR3 protein: CASSGALGGDQPQHF
CDR3 DNA: TGTGCCAGCAGCGGAGCTCTGGGGGGAGATCAGCCCCAGCATTTT

clone size: .
D gene: .
J gene: TRBJ1-5
V gene: TRBV2
CDR3 protein: CASSEKSGNQPQHF
CDR3 DNA: TGTGCCAGCAGTGAAAAGAGTGGCAATCAGCCCCAGCATTTT

clone size: .
D gene: .
J gene: TRBJ2-6
V gene: TRBV5-3
CDR3 protein: CARARRWQGDSSGANVLTF
CDR3 DNA: TGTGCCAGAGCCAGGCGTTGGCAAGGGGATAGCTCTGGGGCCAACGTCCTGACTTTC

clone size: .
D gene: .
J gene: TRBJ1-5
V gene: TRBV4-1
CDR3 protein: CASSQRDLGGDQPQHF
CDR3 DNA: TGCGCCAGCAGCCAAAGGGATCTCGGGGGGGATCAGCCCCAGCATTTT